This T cell receptor (beta chain) stems from a study of shared clonotypes between healthy human individuals. The naive CD8 population came from CD45RO-negative cells selected for CCR7, without terminally differentiated effector memory CD45RA+ cells. Clones were sequenced by immunoSEQ multiplex PCR, and TCRdb holds only the in-frame ones, with some missing. The table has about 680,000 clones, 92% seen once. V shed 11 bases, J shed 3 bases, and the junction held 8 bases outside the gene matches. Germline V gene sequence: CDR1 MNHEY, CDR2 SVGAGI. The CDR3 is made up of 13 amino acids. This chain links TRBV6-5 with TRBJ2-7; 9 positions match TRBD2. Input material: naive CD8+ T cells sorted from blood. The receptor was derived from a man aged 30-40 years in good health. The CDR3 here is CAAGLAGHYEQYF. The CDR3 nucleotides are TGTGCCGCGGGGCTAGCGGGACACTACGAGCAGTACTTC.